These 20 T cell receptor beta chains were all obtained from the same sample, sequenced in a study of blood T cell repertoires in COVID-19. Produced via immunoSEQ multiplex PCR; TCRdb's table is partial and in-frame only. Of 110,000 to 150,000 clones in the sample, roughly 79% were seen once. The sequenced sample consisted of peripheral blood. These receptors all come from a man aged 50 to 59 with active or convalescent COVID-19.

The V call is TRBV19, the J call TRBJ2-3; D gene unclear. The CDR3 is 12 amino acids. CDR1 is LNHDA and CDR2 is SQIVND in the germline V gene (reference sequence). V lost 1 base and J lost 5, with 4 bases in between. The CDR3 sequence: CASSIGLDTQYF. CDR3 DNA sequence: TGTGCCAGTAGTATAGGGCTAGATACGCAGTATTTT.

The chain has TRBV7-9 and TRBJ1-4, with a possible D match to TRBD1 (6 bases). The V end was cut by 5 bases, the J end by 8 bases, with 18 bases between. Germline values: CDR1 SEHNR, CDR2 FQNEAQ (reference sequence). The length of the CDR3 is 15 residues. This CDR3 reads CASSPEQGPNEKLFF. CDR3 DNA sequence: TGTGCCAGCAGCCCGGAACAGGGTCCCAACGAAAAACTGTTTTTT. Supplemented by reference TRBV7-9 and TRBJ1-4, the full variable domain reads DTGVSQNPRHKITKRGQNVTFRCDPISEHNRLYWYRQTLGQGPEFLTYFQNEAQLEKSRLLSDRFSAERPKGSFSTLEIQRTEQGDSAMYLCASSPEQGPNEKLFFGSGTQLSVL.

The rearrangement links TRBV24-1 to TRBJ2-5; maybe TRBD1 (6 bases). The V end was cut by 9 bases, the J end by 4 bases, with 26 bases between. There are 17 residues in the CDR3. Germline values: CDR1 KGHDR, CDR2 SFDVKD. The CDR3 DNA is TGTGCCACCTCCCCGGGACAAGGATCCCCCAGGGGAGAGACCCAGTACTTC. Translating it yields CATSPGQGSPRGETQYF.

CDR3 protein: CASSLGWGRGSDYGYTF. The CDR3 DNA reads as TGTGCCAGCAGCTTAGGGTGGGGCAGGGGATCTGACTATGGCTACACCTTC. The chain joins TRBV13 to TRBJ1-2; D may be TRBD1 (6 bases). CDR1 and CDR2 from the germline V gene are PRHDT and FYEKMQ (reference sequence). V was cut by 0 bases and J by 3 bases, with 17 bases left in between. The CDR3 contains 17 residues.

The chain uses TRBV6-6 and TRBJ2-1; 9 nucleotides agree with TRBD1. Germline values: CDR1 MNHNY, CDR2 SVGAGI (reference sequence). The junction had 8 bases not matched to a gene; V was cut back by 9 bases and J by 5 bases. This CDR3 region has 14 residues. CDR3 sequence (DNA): TGTGCCAGTCCCCCTCACAGGGGGCACAATGAGCAGTTCTTC. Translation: CASPPHRGHNEQFF.

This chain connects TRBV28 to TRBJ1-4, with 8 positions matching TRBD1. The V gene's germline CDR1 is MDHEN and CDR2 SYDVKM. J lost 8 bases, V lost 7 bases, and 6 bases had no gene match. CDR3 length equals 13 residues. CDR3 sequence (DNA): TGTGCCAGCACGACAGGGGTACGCGAAAAACTGTTTTTT. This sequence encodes CASTTGVREKLFF.

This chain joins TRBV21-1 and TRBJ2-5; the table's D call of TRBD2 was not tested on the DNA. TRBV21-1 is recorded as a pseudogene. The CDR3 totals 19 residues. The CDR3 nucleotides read TGTGCCAGCACCCCGGAGGAACTAGCGGGAGGGCAAGTCCAAGAGACCCAGTACTTC. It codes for CASTPEELAGGQVQETQYF.

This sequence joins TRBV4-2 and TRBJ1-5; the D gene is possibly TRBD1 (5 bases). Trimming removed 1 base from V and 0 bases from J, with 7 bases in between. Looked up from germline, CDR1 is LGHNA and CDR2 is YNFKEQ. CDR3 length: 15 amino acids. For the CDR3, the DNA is TGTGCCAGCAGCCAAGCGGGGGGTAGCAATCAGCCCCAGCATTTT. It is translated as CASSQAGGSNQPQHF.

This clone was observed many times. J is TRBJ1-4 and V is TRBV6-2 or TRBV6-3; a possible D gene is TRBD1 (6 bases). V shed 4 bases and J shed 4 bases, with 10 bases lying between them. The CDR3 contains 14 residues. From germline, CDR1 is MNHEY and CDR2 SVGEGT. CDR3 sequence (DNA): TGTGCCAGCAGTTGGACAGACCTTAATGAAAAACTGTTTTTT. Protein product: CASSWTDLNEKLFF.

CDR3 nucleotide sequence: TGTGCCAGCAGCCATTACCGGGGGATCCCAGGCTCTGGAAACACCATATATTTT. It specifies CASSHYRGIPGSGNTIYF. V and J are TRBV5-4 and TRBJ1-3; D is possibly TRBD1 (5 bases). This CDR3 is built from 18 residues. Germline V lookup: CDR1 SGHNT, CDR2 YYREEE (reference sequence). The V gene lost 4 bases and the J gene lost 0 bases, with 20 bases spanning the gap.

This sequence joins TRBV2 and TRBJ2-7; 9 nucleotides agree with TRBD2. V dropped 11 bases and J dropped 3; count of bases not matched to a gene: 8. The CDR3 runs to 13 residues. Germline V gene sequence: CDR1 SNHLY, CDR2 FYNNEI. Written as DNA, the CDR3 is TGTGCCGGGGCGCGGGAGGGCCGCTACGAGCAGTACTTC. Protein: CAGAREGRYEQYF.

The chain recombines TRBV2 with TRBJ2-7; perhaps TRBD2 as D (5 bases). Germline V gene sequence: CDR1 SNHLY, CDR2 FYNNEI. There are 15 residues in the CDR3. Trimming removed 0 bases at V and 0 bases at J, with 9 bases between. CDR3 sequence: CASSEARAGSYEQYF. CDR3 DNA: TGTGCCAGCAGTGAAGCGAGGGCAGGCTCCTACGAGCAGTACTTC. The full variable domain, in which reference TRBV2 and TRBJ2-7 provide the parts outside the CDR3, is EPEVTQTPSHQVTQMGQEVILRCVPISNHLYFYWYRQILGQKVEFLVSFYNNEISEKSEIFDDQFSVERPDGSNFTLKIRSTKLEDSAMYFCASSEARAGSYEQYFGPGTRLTVT.

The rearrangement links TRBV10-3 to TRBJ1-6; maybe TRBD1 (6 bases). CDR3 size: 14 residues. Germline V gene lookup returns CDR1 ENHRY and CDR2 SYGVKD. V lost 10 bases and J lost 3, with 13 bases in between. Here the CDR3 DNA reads TGTGCCACTTTCTCGGACAGCTATAATTCACCCCTCCACTTT. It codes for CATFSDSYNSPLHF.

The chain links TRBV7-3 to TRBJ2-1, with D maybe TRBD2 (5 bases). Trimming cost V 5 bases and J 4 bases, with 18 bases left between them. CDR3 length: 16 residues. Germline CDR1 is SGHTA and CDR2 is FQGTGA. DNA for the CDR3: TGTGCCAGCAGCCCCGACCCCGGGGTAGCGTACAATGAGCAGTTCTTC. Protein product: CASSPDPGVAYNEQFF.

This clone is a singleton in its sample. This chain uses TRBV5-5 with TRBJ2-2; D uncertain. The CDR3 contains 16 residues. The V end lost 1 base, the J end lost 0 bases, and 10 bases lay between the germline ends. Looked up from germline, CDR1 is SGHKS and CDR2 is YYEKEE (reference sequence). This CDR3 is CASSLSVFANTGELFF. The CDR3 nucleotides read TGTGCCAGCAGCTTGAGCGTTTTCGCGAACACCGGGGAGCTGTTTTTT.

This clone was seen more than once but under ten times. The CDR3 region has the DNA TGCGCCAGCAGCCGCGGGACAGTAAACACTGAAGCTTTCTTT. The encoded protein is CASSRGTVNTEAFF. V is TRBV4-1 and J is TRBJ1-1, with 7 bases fitting TRBD1. Germline CDR1 reads MGHRA; CDR2 reads YSYEKL. The CDR3 extends over 14 amino acids. Losses at the gene ends were 4 bases for V and 2 bases for J; bases not matched to a gene: 4.

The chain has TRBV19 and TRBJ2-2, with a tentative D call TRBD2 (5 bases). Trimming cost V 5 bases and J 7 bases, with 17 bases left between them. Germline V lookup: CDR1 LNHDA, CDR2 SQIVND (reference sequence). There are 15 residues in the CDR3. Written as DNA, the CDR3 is TGTGCCAGTAGTCCCGCTTGGGAGAAAGGCGGGGAGCTGTTTTTT. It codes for CASSPAWEKGGELFF. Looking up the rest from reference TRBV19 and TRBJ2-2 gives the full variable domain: DGGITQSPKYLFRKEGQNVTLSCEQNLNHDAMYWYRQDPGQGLRLIYYSQIVNDFQKGDIAEGYSVSREKKESFPLTVTSAQKNPTAFYLCASSPAWEKGGELFFGEGSRLTVL.

This CDR3 is CATSRDIAGDYGYTF. CDR3 DNA: TGTGCCACCAGCAGAGATATCGCGGGTGACTATGGCTACACCTTC. The chain recombines TRBV15 with TRBJ1-2, with D unclear. The CDR3 consists of 15 residues. V was shortened by 0 bases and J by 3 bases, with 11 bases between the two germline ends. Germline V gives CDR1 LNHNV, CDR2 YYDKDF (reference sequence).

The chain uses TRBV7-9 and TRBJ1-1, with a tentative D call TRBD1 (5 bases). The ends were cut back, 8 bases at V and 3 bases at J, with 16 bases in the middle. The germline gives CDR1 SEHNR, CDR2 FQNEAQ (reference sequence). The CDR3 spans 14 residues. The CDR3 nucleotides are TGTGCCAGCCTCTGGGGCGACCATGACACTGAAGCTTTCTTT. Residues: CASLWGDHDTEAFF.

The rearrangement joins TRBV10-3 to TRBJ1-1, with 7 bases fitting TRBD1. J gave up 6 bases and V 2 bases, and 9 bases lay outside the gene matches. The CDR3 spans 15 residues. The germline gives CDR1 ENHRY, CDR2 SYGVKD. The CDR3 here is CAISEPRGPEAEAFF. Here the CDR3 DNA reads TGTGCCATCAGTGAGCCGAGGGGGCCGGAGGCTGAAGCTTTCTTT.